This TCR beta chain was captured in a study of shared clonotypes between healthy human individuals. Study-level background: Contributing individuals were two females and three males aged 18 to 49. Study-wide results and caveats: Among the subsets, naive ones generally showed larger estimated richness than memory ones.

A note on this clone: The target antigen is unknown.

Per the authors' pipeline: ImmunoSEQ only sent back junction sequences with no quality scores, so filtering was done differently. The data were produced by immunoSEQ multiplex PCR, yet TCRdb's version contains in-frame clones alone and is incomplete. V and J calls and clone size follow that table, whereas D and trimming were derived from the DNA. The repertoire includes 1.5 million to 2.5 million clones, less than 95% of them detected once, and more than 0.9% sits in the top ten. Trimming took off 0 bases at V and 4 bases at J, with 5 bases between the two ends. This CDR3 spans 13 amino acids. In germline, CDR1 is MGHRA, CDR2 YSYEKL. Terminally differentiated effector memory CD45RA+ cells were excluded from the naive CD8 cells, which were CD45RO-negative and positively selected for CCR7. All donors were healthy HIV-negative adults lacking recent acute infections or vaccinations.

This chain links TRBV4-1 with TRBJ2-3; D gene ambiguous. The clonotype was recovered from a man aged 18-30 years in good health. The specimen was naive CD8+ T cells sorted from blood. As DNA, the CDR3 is TGCGCCAGCAGCCAAGATCCGGCAGATACGCAGTATTTT. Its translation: CASSQDPADTQYF.